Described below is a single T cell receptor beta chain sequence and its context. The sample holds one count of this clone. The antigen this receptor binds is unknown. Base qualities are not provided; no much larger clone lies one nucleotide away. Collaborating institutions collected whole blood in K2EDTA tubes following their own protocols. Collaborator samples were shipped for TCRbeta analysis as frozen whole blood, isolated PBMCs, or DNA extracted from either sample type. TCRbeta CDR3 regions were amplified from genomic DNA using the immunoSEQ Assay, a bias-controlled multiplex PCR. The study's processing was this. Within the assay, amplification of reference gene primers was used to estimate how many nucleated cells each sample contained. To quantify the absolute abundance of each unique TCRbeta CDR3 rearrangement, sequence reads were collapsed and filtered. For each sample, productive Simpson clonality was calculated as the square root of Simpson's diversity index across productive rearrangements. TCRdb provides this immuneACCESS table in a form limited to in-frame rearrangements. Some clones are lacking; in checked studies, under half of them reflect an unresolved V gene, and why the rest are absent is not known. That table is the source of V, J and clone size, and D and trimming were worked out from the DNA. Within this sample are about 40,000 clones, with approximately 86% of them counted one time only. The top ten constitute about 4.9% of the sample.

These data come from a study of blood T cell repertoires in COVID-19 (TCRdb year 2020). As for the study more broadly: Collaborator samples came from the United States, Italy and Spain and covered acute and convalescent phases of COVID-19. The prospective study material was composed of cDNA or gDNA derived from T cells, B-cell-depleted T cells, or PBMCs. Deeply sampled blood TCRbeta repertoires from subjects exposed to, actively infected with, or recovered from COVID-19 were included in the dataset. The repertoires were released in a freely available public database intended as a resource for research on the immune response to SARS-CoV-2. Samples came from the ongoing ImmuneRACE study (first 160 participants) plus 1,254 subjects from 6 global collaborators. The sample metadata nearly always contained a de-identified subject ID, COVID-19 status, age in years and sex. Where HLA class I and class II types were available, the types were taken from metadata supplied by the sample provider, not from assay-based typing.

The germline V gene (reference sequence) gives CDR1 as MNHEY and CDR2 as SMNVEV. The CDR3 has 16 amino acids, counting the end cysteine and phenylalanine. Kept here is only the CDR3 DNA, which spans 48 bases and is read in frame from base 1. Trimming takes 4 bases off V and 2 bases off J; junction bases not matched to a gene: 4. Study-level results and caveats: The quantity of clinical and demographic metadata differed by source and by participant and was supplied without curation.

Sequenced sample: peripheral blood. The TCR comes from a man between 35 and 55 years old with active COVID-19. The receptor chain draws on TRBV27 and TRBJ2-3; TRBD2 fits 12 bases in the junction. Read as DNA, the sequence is TGTGCCAGCAGTTCCACTAGCGGGGGGTACACAGATACGCAGTATTTT. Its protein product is CASSSTSGGYTDTQYF.